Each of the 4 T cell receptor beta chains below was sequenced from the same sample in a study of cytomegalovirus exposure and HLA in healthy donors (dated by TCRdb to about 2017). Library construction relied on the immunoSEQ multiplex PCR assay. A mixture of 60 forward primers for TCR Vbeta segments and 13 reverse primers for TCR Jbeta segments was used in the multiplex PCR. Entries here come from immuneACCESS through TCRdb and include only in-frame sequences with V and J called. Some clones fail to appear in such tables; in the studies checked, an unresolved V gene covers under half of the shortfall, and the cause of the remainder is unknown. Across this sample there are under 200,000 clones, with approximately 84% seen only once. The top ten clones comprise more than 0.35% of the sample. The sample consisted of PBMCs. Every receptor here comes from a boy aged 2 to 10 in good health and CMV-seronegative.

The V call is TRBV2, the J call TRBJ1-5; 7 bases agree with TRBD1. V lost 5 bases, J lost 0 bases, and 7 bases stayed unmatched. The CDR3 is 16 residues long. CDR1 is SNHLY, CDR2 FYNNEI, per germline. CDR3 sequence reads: CASSQGQLLSNQPQHF. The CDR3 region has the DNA TGTGCCAGCAGTCAGGGACAGCTTCTTAGCAATCAGCCCCAGCATTTT.

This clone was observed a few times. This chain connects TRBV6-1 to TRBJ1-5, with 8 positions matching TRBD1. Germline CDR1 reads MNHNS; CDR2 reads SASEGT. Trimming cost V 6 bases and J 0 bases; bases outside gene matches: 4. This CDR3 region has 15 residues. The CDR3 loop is CASSLTGGSNQPQHF. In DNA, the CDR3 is TGTGCCAGCAGCTTAACAGGGGGTAGCAATCAGCCCCAGCATTTT.

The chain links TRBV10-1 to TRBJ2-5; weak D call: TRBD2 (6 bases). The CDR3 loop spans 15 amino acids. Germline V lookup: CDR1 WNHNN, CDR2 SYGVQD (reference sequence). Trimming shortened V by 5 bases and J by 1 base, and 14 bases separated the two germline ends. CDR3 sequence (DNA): TGCGCCAGCAGTTGGGCTAGCGTTGGCCAAGAGACCCAGTACTTC. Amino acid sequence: CASSWASVGQETQYF.

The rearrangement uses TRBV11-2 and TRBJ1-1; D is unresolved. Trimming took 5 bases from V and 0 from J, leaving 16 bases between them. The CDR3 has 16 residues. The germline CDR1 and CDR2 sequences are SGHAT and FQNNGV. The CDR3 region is CASSTRTDIMNTEAFF. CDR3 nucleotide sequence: TGTGCCAGCAGCACTAGGACCGACATCATGAACACTGAAGCTTTCTTT.